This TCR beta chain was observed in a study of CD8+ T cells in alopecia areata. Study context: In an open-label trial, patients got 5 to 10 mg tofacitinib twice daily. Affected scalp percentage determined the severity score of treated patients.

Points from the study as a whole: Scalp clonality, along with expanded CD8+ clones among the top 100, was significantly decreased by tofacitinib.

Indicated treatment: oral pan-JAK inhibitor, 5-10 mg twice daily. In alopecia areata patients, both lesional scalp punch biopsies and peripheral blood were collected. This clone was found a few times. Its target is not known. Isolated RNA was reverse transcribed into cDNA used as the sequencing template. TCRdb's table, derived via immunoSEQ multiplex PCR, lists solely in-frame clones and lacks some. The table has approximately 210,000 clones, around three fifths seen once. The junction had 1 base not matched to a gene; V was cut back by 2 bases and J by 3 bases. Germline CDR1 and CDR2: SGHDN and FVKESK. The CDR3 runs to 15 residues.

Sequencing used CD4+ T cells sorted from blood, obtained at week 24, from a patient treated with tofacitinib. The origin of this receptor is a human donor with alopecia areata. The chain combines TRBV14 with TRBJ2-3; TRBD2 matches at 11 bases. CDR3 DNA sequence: TGTGCCAGCAGCCAACTAGCGGGGGGAACAGATACGCAGTATTTT. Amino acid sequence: CASSQLAGGTDTQYF.